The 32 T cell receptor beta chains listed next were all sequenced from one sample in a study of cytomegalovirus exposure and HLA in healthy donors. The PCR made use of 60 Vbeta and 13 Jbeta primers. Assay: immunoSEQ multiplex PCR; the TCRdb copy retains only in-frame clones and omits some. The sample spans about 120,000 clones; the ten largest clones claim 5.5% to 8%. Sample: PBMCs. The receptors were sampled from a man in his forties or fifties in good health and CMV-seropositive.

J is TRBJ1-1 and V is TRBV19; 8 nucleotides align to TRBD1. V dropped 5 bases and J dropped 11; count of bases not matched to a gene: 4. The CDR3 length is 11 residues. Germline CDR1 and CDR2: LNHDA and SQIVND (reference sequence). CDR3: CASSQGARAFF. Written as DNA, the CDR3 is TGTGCCAGTAGTCAGGGGGCGCGCGCTTTCTTT.

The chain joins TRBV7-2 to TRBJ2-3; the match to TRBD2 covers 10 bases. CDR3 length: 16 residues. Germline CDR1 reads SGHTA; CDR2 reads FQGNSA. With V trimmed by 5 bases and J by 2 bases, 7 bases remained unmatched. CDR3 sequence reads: CASSQLAGLPTDTQYF. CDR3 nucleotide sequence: TGTGCCAGCAGCCAACTAGCGGGGCTTCCCACAGATACGCAGTATTTT.

The DNA of the CDR3 is TGTGCCACTCAGGACAGAGCCTACGAGCAGTACTTC. It translates to CATQDRAYEQYF. J is TRBJ2-7 and V is TRBV6-6, with D tentatively TRBD1 (6 bases). With 10 bases removed from V and 2 bases from J, the gap between germline ends came to 12 bases. Looked up from germline, CDR1 is MNHNY and CDR2 is SVGAGI (reference sequence). This CDR3 region has 12 residues.

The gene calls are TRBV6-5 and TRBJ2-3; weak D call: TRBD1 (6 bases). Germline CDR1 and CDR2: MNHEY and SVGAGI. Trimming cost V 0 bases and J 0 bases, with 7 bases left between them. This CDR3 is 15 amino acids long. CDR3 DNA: TGTGCCAGCAGTTACTCAGGGACAAGCACAGATACGCAGTATTTT. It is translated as CASSYSGTSTDTQYF.

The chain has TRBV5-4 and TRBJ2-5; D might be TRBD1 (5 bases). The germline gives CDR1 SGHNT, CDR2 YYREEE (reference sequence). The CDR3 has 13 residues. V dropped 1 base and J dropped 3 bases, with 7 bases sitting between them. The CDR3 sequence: CASSLRREETQYF. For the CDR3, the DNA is TGTGCCAGCAGCTTGCGCAGGGAAGAGACCCAGTACTTC.

The CDR3 loop is CASSQGRNTEAFF. The CDR3 DNA sequence: TGTGCCAGTAGTCAGGGTAGGAACACTGAAGCTTTCTTT. The chain is built from TRBV19 and TRBJ1-1; a possible D gene is TRBD1 (5 bases). The CDR3 is made up of 13 amino acids. The germline V and J ends were trimmed by 5 bases and 1 base, with 8 bases remaining between them. Germline CDR1 and CDR2: LNHDA and SQIVND (reference sequence). The full variable domain, in which reference TRBV19 and TRBJ1-1 provide the parts outside the CDR3, is DGGITQSPKYLFRKEGQNVTLSCEQNLNHDAMYWYRQDPGQGLRLIYYSQIVNDFQKGDIAEGYSVSREKKESFPLTVTSAQKNPTAFYLCASSQGRNTEAFFGQGTRLTVV.

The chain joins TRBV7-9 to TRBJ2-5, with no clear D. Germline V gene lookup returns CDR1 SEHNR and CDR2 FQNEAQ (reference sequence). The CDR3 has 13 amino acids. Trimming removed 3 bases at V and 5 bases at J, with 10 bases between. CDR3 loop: CASSFQSMETQYF. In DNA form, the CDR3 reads TGTGCCAGCAGCTTCCAGTCGATGGAGACCCAGTACTTC.

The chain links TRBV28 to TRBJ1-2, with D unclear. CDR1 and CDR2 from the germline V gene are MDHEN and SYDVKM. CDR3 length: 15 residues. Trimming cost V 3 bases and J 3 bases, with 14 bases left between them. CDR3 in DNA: TGTGCCAGCAGTTTGTCGGCAGGATGGGACTATGGCTACACCTTC. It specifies CASSLSAGWDYGYTF.

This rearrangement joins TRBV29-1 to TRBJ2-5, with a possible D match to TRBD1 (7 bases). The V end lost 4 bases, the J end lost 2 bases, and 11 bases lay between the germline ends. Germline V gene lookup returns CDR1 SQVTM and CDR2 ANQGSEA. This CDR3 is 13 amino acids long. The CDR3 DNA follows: TGCAGCGTTGTCAGGGGGGCTCAAGAGACCCAGTACTTC. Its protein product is CSVVRGAQETQYF.

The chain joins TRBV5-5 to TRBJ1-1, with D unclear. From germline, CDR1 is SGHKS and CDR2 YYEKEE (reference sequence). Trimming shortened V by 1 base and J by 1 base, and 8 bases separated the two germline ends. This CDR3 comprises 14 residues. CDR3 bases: TGTGCCAGCAGCTTGAACAGCCCGAACACTGAAGCTTTCTTT. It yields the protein CASSLNSPNTEAFF.

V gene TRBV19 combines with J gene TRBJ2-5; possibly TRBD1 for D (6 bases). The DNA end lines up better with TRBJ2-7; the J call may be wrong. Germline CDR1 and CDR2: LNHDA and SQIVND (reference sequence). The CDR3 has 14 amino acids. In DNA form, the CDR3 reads TGTGCCAGTAGTAGGGACACATTCTCCTACGAGCAGTACTTC. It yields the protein CASSRDTFSYEQYF.

The CDR3 spells CATFWGGETQYF. CDR3 nucleotide sequence: TGCGCCACCTTCTGGGGGGGTGAGACCCAGTACTTC. V is TRBV5-1 and J is TRBJ2-5; 7 nucleotides agree with TRBD2. The CDR3 covers 12 residues. J was trimmed by 5 bases and V by 9 bases; bases with no gene match: 7. Per the germline V gene, CDR1 is SGHRS and CDR2 is YFSETQ.

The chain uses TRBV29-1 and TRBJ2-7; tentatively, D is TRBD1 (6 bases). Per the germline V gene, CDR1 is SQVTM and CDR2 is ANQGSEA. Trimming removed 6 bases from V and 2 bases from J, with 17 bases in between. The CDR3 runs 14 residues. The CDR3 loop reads CSVEKGDRPYEQYF. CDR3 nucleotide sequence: TGCAGCGTAGAGAAGGGGGATCGCCCCTACGAGCAGTACTTC.

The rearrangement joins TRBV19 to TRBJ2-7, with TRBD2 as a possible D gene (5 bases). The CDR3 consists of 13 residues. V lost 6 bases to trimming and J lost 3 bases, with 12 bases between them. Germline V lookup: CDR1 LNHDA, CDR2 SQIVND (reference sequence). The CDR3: CASRGPGNYEQYF. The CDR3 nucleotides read TGTGCCAGTAGAGGTCCGGGGAACTACGAGCAGTACTTC.

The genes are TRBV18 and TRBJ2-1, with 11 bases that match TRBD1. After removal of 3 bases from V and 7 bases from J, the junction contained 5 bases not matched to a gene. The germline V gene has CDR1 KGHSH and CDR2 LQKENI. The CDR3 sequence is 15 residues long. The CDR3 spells CASSPQGTGGNEQFF. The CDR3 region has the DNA TGTGCCAGCTCACCTCAGGGGACAGGGGGTAATGAGCAGTTCTTC.

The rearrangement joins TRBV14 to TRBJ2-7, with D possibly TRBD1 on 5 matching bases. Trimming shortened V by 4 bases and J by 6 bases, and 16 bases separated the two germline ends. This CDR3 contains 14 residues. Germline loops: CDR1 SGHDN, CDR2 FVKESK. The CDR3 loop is CASSPQAGPFEQYF. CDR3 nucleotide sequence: TGTGCCAGCAGCCCACAGGCCGGCCCCTTCGAGCAGTACTTC. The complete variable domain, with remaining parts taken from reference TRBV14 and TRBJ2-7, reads EAGVTQFPSHSVIEKGQTVTLRCDPISGHDNLYWYRRVMGKEIKFLLHFVKESKQDESGMPNNRFLAERTGGTYSTLKVQPAELEDSGVYFCASSPQAGPFEQYFGPGTRLTVT.

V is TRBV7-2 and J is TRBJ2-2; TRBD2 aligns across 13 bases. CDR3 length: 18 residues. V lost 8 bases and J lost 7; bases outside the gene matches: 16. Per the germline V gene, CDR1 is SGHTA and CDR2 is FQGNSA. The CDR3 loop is CASGIARTSGSWVGELFF. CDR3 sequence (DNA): TGTGCCAGCGGAATTGCTAGGACTAGCGGGAGTTGGGTCGGGGAGCTGTTTTTT.

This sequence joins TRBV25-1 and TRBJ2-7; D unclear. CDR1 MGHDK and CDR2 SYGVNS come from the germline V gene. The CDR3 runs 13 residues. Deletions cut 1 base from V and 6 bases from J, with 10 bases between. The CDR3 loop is CASSELIRGEQYF. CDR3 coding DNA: TGTGCCAGCAGTGAATTAATCCGCGGCGAGCAGTACTTC.

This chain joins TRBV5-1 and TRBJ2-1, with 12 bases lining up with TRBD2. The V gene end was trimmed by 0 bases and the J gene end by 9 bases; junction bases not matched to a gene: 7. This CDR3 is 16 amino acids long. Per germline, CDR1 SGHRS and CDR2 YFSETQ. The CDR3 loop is CASSLGLAGGPSEQFF. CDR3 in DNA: TGCGCCAGCAGCTTGGGGCTAGCGGGAGGGCCCAGTGAGCAGTTCTTC.

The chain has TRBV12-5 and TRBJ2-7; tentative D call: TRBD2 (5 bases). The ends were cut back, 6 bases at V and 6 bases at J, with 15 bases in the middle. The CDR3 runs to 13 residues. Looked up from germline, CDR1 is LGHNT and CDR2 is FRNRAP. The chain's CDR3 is CASGLAPGSEQYF. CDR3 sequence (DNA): TGTGCTAGTGGCCTGGCGCCGGGGTCCGAGCAGTACTTC. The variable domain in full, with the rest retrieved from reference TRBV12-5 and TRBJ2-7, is DARVTQTPRHKVTEMGQEVTMRCQPILGHNTVFWYRQTMMQGLELLAYFRNRAPLDDSGMPKDRFSAEMPDATLATLKIQPSEPRDSAVYFCASGLAPGSEQYFGPGTRLTVT.

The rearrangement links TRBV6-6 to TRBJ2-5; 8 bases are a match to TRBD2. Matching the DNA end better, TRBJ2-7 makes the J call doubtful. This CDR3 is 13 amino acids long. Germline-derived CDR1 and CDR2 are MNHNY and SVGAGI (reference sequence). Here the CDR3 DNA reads TGTGCCAGCAGAACTAGCGGTACCTACGAGCAGTACTTC. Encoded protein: CASRTSGTYEQYF.

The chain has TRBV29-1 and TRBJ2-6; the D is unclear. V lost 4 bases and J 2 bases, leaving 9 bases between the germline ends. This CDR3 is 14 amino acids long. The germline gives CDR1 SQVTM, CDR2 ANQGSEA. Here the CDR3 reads CSVVFQAGANVLTF. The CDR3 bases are TGCAGCGTTGTTTTTCAGGCTGGGGCCAACGTCCTGACTTTC.

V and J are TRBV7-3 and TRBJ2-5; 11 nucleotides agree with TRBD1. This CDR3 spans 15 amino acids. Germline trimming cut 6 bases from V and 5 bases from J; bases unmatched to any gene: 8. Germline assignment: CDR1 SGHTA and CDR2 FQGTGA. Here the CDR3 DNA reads TGTGCCAGCAGTTATGGACAGGGGGCGTGGGAGACCCAGTACTTC. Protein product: CASSYGQGAWETQYF.

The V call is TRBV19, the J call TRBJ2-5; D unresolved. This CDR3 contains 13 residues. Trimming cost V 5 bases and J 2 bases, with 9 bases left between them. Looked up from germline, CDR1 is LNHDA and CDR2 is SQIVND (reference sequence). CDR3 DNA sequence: TGTGCCAGTAGTCGGATGGAGCAAGAGACCCAGTACTTC. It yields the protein CASSRMEQETQYF. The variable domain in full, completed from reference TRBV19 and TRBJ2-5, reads DGGITQSPKYLFRKEGQNVTLSCEQNLNHDAMYWYRQDPGQGLRLIYYSQIVNDFQKGDIAEGYSVSREKKESFPLTVTSAQKNPTAFYLCASSRMEQETQYFGPGTRLLVL.

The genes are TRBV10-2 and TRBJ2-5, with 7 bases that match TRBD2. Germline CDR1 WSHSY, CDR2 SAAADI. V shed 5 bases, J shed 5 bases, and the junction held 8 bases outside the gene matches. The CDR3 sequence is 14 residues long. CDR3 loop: CASSSLLGGETQYF. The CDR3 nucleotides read TGCGCCAGCAGTTCCCTTCTGGGGGGGGAGACCCAGTACTTC.

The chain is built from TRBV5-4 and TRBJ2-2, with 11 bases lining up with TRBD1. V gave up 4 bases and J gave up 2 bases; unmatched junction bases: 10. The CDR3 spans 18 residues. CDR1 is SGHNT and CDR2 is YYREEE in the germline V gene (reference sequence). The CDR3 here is CASSLPGQGELNTGELFF. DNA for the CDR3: TGTGCCAGCAGCCTCCCGGGACAGGGGGAATTAAACACCGGGGAGCTGTTTTTT.

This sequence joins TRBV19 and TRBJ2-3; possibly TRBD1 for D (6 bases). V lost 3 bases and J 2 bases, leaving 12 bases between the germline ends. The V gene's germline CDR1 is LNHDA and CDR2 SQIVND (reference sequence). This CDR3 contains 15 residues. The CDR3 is CASSIFAGATDTQYF. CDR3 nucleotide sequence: TGTGCCAGTAGTATTTTCGCAGGGGCCACAGATACGCAGTATTTT.

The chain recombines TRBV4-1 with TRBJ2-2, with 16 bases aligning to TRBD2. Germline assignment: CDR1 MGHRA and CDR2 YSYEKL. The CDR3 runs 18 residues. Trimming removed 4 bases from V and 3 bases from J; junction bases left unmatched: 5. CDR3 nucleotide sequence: TGCGCCAGCAGCCCCATGGGACTAGCGGGAGGGGACACCGGGGAGCTGTTTTTT. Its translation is CASSPMGLAGGDTGELFF.

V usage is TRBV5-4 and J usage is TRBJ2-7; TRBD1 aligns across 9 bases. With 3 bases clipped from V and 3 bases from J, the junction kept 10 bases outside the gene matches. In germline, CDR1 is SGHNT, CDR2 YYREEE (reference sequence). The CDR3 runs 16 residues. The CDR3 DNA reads TGTGCCAGCAGCTCTAAACAGGGGGCGTCGCGCTACGAGCAGTACTTC. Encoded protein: CASSSKQGASRYEQYF.

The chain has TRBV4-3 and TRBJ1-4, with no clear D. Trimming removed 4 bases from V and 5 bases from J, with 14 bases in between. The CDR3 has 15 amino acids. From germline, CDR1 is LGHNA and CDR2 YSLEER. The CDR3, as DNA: TGCGCCAGCAGCCCCCAGGTCTCACGAAATGAAAAACTGTTTTTT. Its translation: CASSPQVSRNEKLFF.

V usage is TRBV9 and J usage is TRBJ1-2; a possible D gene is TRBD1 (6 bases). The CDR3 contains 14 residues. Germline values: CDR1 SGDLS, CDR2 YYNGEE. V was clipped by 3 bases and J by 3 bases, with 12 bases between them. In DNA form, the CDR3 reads TGTGCCAGCAGCGGAAGGGCAGGGGACTATGGCTACACCTTC. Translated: CASSGRAGDYGYTF.

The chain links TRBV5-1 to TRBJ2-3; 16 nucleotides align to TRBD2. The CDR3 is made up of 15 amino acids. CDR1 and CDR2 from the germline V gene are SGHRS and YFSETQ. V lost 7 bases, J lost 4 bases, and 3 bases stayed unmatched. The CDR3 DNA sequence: TGCGCCAGCGGGACTAGCGGGAGGGCCGCAGATACGCAGTATTTT. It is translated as CASGTSGRAADTQYF.